These T cell receptor beta chains were read from a single sample in a study of shared clonotypes between healthy human individuals. Produced via immunoSEQ multiplex PCR; TCRdb's table is partial and in-frame only. The data contain a few million clones, more than 90% of them singletons. The sequenced sample consisted of naive CD4+ T cells sorted from blood. The receptors come from a man between 18 and 35 years old in good health. Both conserved end residues are part of each CDR3. The D gene is left open where the match is weak.

>TRBV15|TRBD2|15|TRBJ2-5
CATSRGRLAEETQYF
>TRBV5-5|NA|13|TRBJ1-1
CASSLGASPGAFF
>TRBV30|NA|12|TRBJ1-2
CAVGGRVNGYTF
>TRBV19|TRBD2|15|TRBJ2-7
CASRPGTSSTYEQYF
>TRBV30|TRBD1|13|TRBJ2-3
CAWTEGAADTQYF
>TRBV6-1|TRBD1|13|TRBJ2-7
CASSSGQGYEQYF
>TRBV10-1|NA|12|TRBJ2-1
CASSESWEARFF
>TRBV11-2|TRBD1|14|TRBJ2-7
CASSLDRGPYEQYF
>TRBV5-4|NA|15|TRBJ2-3
CASKIGTQRTDTQYF
>TRBV6-5|TRBD1|14|TRBJ1-2
CASSAPGTGGKSTF
>TRBV5-1|NA|15|TRBJ1-1
CASSLAATMNTEAFF
>TRBV27|NA|15|TRBJ2-1
CASKISGRGIYEQFF
>TRBV28|NA|12|TRBJ2-5
CASSFREGTQYF
>TRBV7-9|NA|14|TRBJ2-1
CASSFTTGNNEQFF
>TRBV27|TRBD1|14|TRBJ2-2
CASSVQGTTGELFF
>TRBV6-1|NA|13|TRBJ2-7
CASSEPETYEQYF
>TRBV9|NA|14|TRBJ2-3
CASSVSGVTDTQYF